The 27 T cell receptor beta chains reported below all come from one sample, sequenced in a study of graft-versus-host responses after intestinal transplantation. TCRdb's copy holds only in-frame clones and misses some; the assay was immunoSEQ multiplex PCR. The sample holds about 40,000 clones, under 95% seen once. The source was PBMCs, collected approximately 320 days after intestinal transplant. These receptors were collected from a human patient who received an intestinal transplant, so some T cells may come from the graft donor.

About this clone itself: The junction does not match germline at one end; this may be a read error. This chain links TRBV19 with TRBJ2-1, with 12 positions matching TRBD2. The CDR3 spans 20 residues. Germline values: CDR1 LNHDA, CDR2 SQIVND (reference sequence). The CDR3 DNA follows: TGTGCCAGTAGTATAGGAAGGACTAGCGGGATACTTGGGTTCCACAATGGGCAGTTCTTC. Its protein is CASSIGRTSGILGFHNGQFF.

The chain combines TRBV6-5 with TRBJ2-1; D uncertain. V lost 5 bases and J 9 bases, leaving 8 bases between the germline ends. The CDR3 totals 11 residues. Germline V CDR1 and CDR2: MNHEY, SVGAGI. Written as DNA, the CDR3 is TGTGCCAGCAGTCAAACGGTTGAGCAGTTCTTC. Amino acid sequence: CASSQTVEQFF.

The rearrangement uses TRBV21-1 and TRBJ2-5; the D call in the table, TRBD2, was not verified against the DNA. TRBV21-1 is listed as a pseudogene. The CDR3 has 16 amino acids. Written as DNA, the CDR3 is TGTGCCCCAGCGGGCTCCCCGGGACTCCGCCAAGAGACCCAGTACTTC. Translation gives CAPAGSPGLRQETQYF.

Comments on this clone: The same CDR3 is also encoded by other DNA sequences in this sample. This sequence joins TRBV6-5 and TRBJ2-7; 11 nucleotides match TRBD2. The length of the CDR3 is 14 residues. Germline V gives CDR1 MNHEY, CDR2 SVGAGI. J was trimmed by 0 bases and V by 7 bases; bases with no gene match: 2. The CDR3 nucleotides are TGTGCCAGCAAGGGACTAGCGGCCTCCTACGAGCAGTACTTC. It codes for CASKGLAASYEQYF.

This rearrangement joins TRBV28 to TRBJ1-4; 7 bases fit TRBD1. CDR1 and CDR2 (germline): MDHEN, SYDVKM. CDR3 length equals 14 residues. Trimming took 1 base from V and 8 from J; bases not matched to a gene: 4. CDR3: CASSLSGGEEKLFF. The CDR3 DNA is TGTGCCAGCAGTTTATCAGGGGGTGAGGAAAAACTGTTTTTT.

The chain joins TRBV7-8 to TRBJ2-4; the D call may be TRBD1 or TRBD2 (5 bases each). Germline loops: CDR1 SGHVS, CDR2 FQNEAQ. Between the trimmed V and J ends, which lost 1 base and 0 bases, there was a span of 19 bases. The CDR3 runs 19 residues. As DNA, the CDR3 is TGTGCCAGCAGCTTAGGGGTTTGGGGACGGCTCGGAGCCAAAAACATTCAGTACTTC. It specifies CASSLGVWGRLGAKNIQYF.

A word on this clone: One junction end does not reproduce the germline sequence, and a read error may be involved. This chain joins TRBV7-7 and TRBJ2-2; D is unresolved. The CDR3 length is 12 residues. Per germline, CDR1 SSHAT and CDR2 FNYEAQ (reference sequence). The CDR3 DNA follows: TGTGCTAGCAGCTTAGGGACCGGGGAGCTGTTTTTT. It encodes CASSLGTGELFF.

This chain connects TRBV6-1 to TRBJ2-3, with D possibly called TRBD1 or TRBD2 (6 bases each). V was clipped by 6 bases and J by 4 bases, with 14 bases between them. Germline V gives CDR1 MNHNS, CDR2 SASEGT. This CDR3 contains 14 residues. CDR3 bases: TGTGCCAGCAGCCCCAAGGGGGGCGCAGATACGCAGTATTTT. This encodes CASSPKGGADTQYF.

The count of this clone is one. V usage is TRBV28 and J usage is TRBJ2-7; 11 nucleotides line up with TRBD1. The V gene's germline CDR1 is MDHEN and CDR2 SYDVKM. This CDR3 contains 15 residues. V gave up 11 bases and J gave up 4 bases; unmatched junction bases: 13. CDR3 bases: TGTGCCGGATCCCCCCGGGACAGGGGGACGTACGAGCAGTACTTC. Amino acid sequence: CAGSPRDRGTYEQYF.

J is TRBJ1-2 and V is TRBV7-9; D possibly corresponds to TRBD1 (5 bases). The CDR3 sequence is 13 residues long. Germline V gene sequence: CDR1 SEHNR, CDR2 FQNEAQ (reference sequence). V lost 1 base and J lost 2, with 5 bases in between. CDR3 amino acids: CASSLGTNYGYTF. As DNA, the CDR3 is TGTGCCAGCAGCTTAGGGACAAACTATGGCTACACCTTC.

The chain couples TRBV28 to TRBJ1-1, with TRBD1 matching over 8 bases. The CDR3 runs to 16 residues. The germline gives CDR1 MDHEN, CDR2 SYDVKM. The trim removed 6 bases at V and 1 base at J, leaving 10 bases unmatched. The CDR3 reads CASSPSPGTGNTEAFF. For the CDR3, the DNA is TGTGCCAGCAGCCCAAGTCCCGGGACAGGGAACACTGAAGCTTTCTTT.

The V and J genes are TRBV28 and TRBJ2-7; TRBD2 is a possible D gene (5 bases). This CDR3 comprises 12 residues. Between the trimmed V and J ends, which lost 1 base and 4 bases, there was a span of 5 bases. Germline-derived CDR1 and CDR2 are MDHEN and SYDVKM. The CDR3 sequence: CASSLSGYEQYF. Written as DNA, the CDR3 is TGTGCCAGCAGTTTATCGGGGTACGAGCAGTACTTC.

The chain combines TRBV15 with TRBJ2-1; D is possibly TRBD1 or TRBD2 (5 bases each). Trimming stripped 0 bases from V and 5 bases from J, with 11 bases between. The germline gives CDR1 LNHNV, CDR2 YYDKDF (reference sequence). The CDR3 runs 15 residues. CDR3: CATSREGRGDNEQFF. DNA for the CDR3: TGTGCCACCAGCAGAGAAGGAAGAGGGGACAATGAGCAGTTCTTC.

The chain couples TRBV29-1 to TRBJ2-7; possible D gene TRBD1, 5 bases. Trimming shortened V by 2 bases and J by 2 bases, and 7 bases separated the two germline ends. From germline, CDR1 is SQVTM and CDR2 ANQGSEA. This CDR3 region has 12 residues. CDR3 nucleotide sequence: TGCAGCGTTGAAACGACAGCCTACGAGCAGTACTTC. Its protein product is CSVETTAYEQYF.

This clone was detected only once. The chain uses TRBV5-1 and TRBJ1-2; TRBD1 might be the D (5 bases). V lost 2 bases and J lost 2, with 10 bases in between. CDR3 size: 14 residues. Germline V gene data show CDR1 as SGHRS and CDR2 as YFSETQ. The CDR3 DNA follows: TGCGCCAGCAGCTTTGGGCAGGGCAACTATGGCTACACCTTC. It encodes CASSFGQGNYGYTF. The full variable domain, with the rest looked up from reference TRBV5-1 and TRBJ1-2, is KAGVTQTPRYLIKTRGQQVTLSCSPISGHRSVSWYQQTPGQGLQFLFEYFSETQRNKGNFPGRFSGRQFSNSRSEMNVSTLELGDSALYLCASSFGQGNYGYTFGSGTRLTVV.

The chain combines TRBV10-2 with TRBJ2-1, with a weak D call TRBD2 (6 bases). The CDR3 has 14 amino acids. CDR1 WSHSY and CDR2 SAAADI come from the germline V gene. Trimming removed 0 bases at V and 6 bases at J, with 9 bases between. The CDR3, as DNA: TGCGCCAGCAGTGAGTCCGAGGGAGGCAATGAGCAGTTCTTC. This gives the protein CASSESEGGNEQFF.

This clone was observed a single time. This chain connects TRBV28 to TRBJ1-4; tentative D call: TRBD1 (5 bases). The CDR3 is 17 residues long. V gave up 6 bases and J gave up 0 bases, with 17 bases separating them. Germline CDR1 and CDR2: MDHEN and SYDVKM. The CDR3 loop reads CASSLPGRGPTNEKLFF. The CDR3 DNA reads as TGTGCCAGCAGCTTACCCGGGAGGGGACCAACTAATGAAAAACTGTTTTTT.

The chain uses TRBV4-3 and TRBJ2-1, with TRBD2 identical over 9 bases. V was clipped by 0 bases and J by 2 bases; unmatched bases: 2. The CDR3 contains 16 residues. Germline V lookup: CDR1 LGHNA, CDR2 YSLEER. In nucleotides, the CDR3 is TGCGCCAGCAGCCAAGAAGCGGGGGGACCCTACAATGAGCAGTTCTTC. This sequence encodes CASSQEAGGPYNEQFF.

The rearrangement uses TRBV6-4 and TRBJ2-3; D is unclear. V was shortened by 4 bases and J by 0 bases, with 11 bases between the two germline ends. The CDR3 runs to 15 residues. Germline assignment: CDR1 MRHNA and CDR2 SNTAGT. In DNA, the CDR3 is TGTGCCAGCAGTGTAGGCGCAACTAGCACAGATACGCAGTATTTT. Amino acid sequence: CASSVGATSTDTQYF.

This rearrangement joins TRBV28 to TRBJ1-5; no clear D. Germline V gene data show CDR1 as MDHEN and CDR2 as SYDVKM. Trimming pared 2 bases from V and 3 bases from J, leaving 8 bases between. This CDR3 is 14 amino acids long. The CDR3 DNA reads TGTGCCAGCAGTTTAAAGGGATTCAATCAGCCCCAGCATTTT. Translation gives CASSLKGFNQPQHF.

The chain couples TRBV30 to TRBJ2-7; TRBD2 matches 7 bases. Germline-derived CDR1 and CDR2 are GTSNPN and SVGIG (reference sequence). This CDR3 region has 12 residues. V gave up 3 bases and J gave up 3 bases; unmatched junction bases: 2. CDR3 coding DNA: TGTGCCTGGAGGGCTAGCGGCTACGAGCAGTACTTC. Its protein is CAWRASGYEQYF.

CDR3 sequence reads: CASSGTRTYNEQFF. The CDR3 bases are TGTGCCAGCAGTGGTACCCGAACCTACAATGAGCAGTTCTTC. The chain couples TRBV6-1 to TRBJ2-1, with D unclear. V lost 4 bases and J 2 bases, leaving 9 bases between the germline ends. Germline V CDR1 and CDR2: MNHNS, SASEGT. CDR3 length equals 14 residues.

CDR3 loop: CASSEEVSNTEAFF. The CDR3 DNA reads as TGCGCCAGCAGTGAAGAGGTTTCGAACACTGAAGCTTTCTTT. J is TRBJ1-1 and V is TRBV10-2; no clear D. Trimming removed 3 bases from V and 1 base from J, with 9 bases in between. In germline, CDR1 is WSHSY, CDR2 SAAADI. The length of the CDR3 is 14 residues.

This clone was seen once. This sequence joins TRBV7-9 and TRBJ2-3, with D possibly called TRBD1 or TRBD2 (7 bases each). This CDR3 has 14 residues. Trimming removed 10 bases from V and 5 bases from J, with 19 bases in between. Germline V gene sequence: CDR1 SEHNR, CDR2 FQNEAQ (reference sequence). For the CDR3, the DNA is TGTGCCACCATACCAGGGGGGGTCAAAGATACGCAGTATTTT. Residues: CATIPGGVKDTQYF.

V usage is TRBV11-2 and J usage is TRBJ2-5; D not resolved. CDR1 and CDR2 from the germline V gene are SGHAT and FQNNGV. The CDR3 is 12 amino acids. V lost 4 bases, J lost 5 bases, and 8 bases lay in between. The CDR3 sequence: CASSSSDETQYF. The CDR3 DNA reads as TGTGCCAGCAGCTCCAGCGACGAGACCCAGTACTTC. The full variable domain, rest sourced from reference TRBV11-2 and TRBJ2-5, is EAGVAQSPRYKIIEKRQSVAFWCNPISGHATLYWYQQILGQGPKLLIQFQNNGVVDDSQLPKDRFSAERLKGVDSTLKIQPAKLEDSAVYLCASSSSDETQYFGPGTRLLVL.

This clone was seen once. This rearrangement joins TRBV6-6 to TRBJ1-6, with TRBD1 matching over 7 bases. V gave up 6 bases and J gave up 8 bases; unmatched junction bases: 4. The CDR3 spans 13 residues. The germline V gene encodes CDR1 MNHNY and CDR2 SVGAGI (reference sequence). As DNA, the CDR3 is TGTGCCAGCAGGGACAGGCGGGATTCACCCCTCCACTTT. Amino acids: CASRDRRDSPLHF.

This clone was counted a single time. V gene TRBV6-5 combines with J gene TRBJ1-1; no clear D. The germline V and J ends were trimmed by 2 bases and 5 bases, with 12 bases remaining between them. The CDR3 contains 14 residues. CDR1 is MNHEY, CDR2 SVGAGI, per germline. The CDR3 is CASSYHQERTEAFF. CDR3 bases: TGTGCCAGCAGTTACCACCAAGAGAGGACTGAAGCTTTCTTT.